This TCR beta chain was recorded in a study of CD8 T cells in ankylosing spondylitis. Points from the study as a whole: Reportedly, disease-linked clones are significantly enriched in ankylosing spondylitis patients' matched synovial fluid. Characteristic, it appeared, of ankylosing spondylitis blood was a TCR beta motif of eight highly homologous variants.

Losses at the gene ends were 6 bases for V and 1 base for J; bases not matched to a gene: 5. This CDR3 is 14 amino acids long. Germline V CDR1 and CDR2: MNHEY, SMNVEV (reference sequence). This clonotype appeared many times. Its antigen is not identified. The authors made TCR beta libraries by quantitative 5'-RACE with molecular barcodes. TCRdb processed the 5' RACE reads anew with MiXCR; each CDR3 protein has one entry. The repertoire holds approximately 150,000 distinct CDR3 sequences, with approximately 48% as singletons. This TCR was sampled from a male donor with ankylosing spondylitis. The sequencing sample was made of synovial fluid, either unsorted or a sorted T cell fraction (not recorded which). The rearrangement links TRBV27 to TRBJ1-1, with 7 bases aligning to TRBD1. CDR3 DNA: TGTGCCAGCAGACTACAGGGGCCGAACACTGAAGCTTTCTTT. This codes for CASRLQGPNTEAFF.